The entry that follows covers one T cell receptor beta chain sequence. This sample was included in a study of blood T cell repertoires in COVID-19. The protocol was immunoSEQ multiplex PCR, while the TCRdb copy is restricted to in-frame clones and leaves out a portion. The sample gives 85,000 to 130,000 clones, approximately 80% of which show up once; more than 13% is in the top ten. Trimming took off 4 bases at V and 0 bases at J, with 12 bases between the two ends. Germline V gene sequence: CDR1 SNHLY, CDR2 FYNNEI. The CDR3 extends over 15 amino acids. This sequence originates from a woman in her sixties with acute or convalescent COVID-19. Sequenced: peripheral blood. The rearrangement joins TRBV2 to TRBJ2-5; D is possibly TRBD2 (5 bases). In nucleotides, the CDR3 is TGTGCCAGCAGTGCCCAAGGGAGCAACCAAGAGACCCAGTACTTC. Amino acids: CASSAQGSNQETQYF.